This T cell receptor beta chain was profiled in a study of blood T cell repertoires in COVID-19. In the authors' methods: Using reference gene primer amplification, nucleated cell counts were estimated. This table comes from immunoSEQ multiplex PCR, and its TCRdb copy is limited to in-frame clones, with some not included. The D gene and trimming were derived from the DNA, and the V and J assignments and clone size from that table. The table lists roughly 290,000 clones, around four fifths of them singletons. The CDR3 extends over 15 amino acids. Trimming removed 3 bases from V and 1 base from J, with 9 bases in between. CDR1 is LGHDT, CDR2 YNNKEL, per germline (reference sequence).

The material sequenced was peripheral blood. The source of this sequence is a woman aged 50 to 60 with active or convalescent COVID-19. The J gene is TRBJ2-2, the V gene TRBV3-1 (or the pseudogene TRBV3-2); tentatively, D is TRBD2 (5 bases). This CDR3 is CASSQRALNTGELFF. The CDR3 region has the DNA TGTGCCAGCAGCCAGAGGGCCCTGAACACCGGGGAGCTGTTTTTT.